Sequencing of this T cell receptor (beta chain) was carried out in a study of memory CD4+ T cells and cytomegalovirus serostatus. For the study at large: Donors were healthy Belgian adults, fewer than ten CMV seropositive and roughly 25 seronegative.

The method was immunoSEQ multiplex PCR; TCRdb's version includes in-frame clones alone and lacks a portion of them. The sample records about 44,000 clones, 76% being singletons. A note on this clone: Its antigen is unidentified.

The sort gate was single viable CD3+CD4+CD8-CD45RO+ cells for memory CD4+ T cells. The study, taken as a whole, reports: Suggested: most of the CMV-linked TCR signature lies in CD4+ memory cells.

The CDR3 is 17 amino acids. V shed 4 bases, J shed 7 bases, and the junction held 14 bases outside the gene matches. Per germline, CDR1 SGDLS and CDR2 YYNGEE. Sequenced sample: memory CD4+ T cells from blood. The clonotype was recovered from an adult in good health and CMV-seronegative. J is TRBJ2-2 and V is TRBV9; 9 bases are a match to TRBD2. DNA of the CDR3: TGTGCCAGCAGCCCCCGGTTTAGCGGGGGCCAAGGCGGGGAGCTGTTTTTT. The encoded protein is CASSPRFSGGQGGELFF. The full variable domain, completed using reference TRBV9 and TRBJ2-2, is DSGVTQTPKHLITATGQRVTLRCSPRSGDLSVYWYQQSLDQGLQFLIQYYNGEERAKGNILERFSAQQFPDLHSELNLSSLELGDSALYFCASSPRFSGGQGGELFFGEGSRLTVL.